These 8 T cell receptor beta chains were all obtained from the same sample, sequenced in a study of blood T cell repertoires in COVID-19. The data were produced by immunoSEQ multiplex PCR, yet TCRdb's version contains in-frame clones alone and is incomplete. Here the sample spans around 11,000 clones, roughly 85% being singletons. Sequencing was carried out using peripheral blood. The source is a man aged 30 to 45 with active or convalescent COVID-19.

The chain links TRBV4-2 to TRBJ1-1, with TRBD1 matching 8 bases. From germline, CDR1 is LGHNA and CDR2 YNFKEQ. The CDR3 is made up of 16 amino acids. J gave up 1 base and V 1 base, and 5 bases lay outside the gene matches. CDR3 loop: CASSQVEGTGNTEAFF. The CDR3, as DNA: TGTGCCAGCAGCCAAGTGGAAGGGACAGGGAACACTGAAGCTTTCTTT.

A single count supports this clone. The rearrangement joins TRBV11-2 to TRBJ2-1, with 11 bases that match TRBD2. The germline V gene has CDR1 SGHAT and CDR2 FQNNGV. V lost 5 bases and J lost 9; bases outside the gene matches: 12. The CDR3 runs 16 residues. CDR3 sequence (DNA): TGTGCCAGCAGCCTTTTCCTAGCGGGGGGCCAGGGTGAGCAGTTCTTC. As protein: CASSLFLAGGQGEQFF.

V usage is TRBV29-1 and J usage is TRBJ2-7; D call uncertain. Germline assignment: CDR1 SQVTM and CDR2 ANQGSEA. This CDR3 is built from 11 residues. V lost 7 bases, J lost 1 base, and 8 bases lay in between. CDR3 amino acids: CSAQVSYEQYF. In DNA form, the CDR3 reads TGCAGCGCCCAGGTATCCTACGAGCAGTACTTC.

The chain links TRBV15 to TRBJ2-7; TRBD1 matches at 7 bases. This CDR3 has 15 amino acids. The V gene's germline CDR1 is LNHNV and CDR2 YYDKDF (reference sequence). V shed 0 bases and J 3 bases; nucleotides not matched to a gene: 5. The CDR3 spells CATSRDGQVVYEQYF. CDR3 in DNA: TGTGCCACCAGCAGAGATGGACAGGTGGTCTACGAGCAGTACTTC. Combining the CDR3 with reference TRBV15 and TRBJ2-7 gives the whole variable domain DAMVIQNPRYQVTQFGKPVTLSCSQTLNHNVMYWYQQKSSQAPKLLFHYYDKDFNNEADTPDNFQSRRPNTSFCFLDIRSPGLGDTAMYLCATSRDGQVVYEQYFGPGTRLTVT.

This clone showed up just a few times. The gene calls are TRBV4-1 and TRBJ1-2; D perhaps matches TRBD1 (5 bases). CDR3 length: 14 residues. Germline V gives CDR1 MGHRA, CDR2 YSYEKL. Trimming cost V 0 bases and J 1 base, with 6 bases left between them. The CDR3 coding sequence is TGCGCCAGCAGCCAAGACAGGGTTAACTATGGCTACACCTTC. Translated: CASSQDRVNYGYTF.

V is TRBV7-8 and J is TRBJ2-3; TRBD2 matches at 7 bases. V was clipped by 1 base and J by 2 bases; unmatched bases: 6. The CDR3 totals 16 residues. Germline CDR1 SGHVS, CDR2 FQNEAQ. CDR3 nucleotide sequence: TGTGCCAGCAGCTTAGTATCGGGGACTAACACAGATACGCAGTATTTT. It codes for CASSLVSGTNTDTQYF.

The chain joins TRBV6-2 or TRBV6-3 to TRBJ2-7; the match to TRBD1 covers 7 bases. This CDR3 spans 15 amino acids. Germline-derived CDR1 and CDR2 are MNHEY and SVGEGT. V dropped 5 bases and J dropped 1; count of bases not matched to a gene: 8. The CDR3 sequence: CASSPGQVGSYEQYF. The DNA for the CDR3 is TGTGCCAGCAGTCCCGGACAGGTTGGATCCTACGAGCAGTACTTC.

The chain carries TRBV6-2 or TRBV6-3 and TRBJ2-7, with 9 positions matching TRBD1. The CDR3 is 15 amino acids. Per germline, CDR1 MNHEY and CDR2 SVGEGT. V dropped 0 bases and J dropped 4; count of bases not matched to a gene: 4. The CDR3 DNA is TGTGCCAGCAGTTACTCGCCGACAGGGGGTTACGAGCAGTACTTC. This translates into CASSYSPTGGYEQYF.